What follows are 21 T cell receptor beta chains derived from one specimen sequenced in a study of T-cell memory formation after mild COVID-19. MiXCR, run by TCRdb on the 5' RACE reads, gives a single entry per CDR3 protein. Of about 290,000 distinct CDR3 sequences listed, approximately 16% are singletons. The specimen was PBMCs or a T cell subset sorted from them (not recorded which). The receptor set was obtained from a man aged 18 to 35 who had mild COVID-19 (a few samples of this study predate the infection). Cell type and time point are not known.

This chain uses TRBV29-1 with TRBJ1-1; unclear D gene. This CDR3 region has 11 residues. V shed 2 bases and J shed 0 bases, with 1 base lying between them. Germline V gene lookup returns CDR1 SQVTM and CDR2 ANQGSEA. The CDR3 loop reads CSVELNTEAFF. As DNA, the CDR3 is TGCAGCGTTGAATTGAACACTGAAGCTTTCTTT.

The chain is built from TRBV5-1 and TRBJ1-1; 8 bases match TRBD1. The CDR3 loop spans 16 amino acids. CDR1 and CDR2 (germline): SGHRS, YFSETQ. J was trimmed by 4 bases and V by 4 bases; bases with no gene match: 12. CDR3 amino acids: CASSNPGQGRSTEAFF. CDR3 coding DNA: TGCGCCAGCAGCAACCCCGGACAGGGTAGGTCCACTGAAGCTTTCTTT.

This clonotype occurred many times. The chain combines TRBV11-2 with TRBJ2-2; a weak D match, TRBD1 (6 bases). With 2 bases removed from V and 0 bases from J, the gap between germline ends came to 7 bases. CDR1 and CDR2 from the germline V gene are SGHAT and FQNNGV. The CDR3 sequence is 15 residues long. CDR3 nucleotide sequence: TGTGCCAGCAGCTTAAACAGGGCGAACACCGGGGAGCTGTTTTTT. Its translation: CASSLNRANTGELFF.

This clonotype came up a few times. This chain links TRBV7-9 with TRBJ2-7; the D gene could be TRBD1 or TRBD2 (6 bases each). The length of the CDR3 is 12 residues. Germline CDR1 is SEHNR and CDR2 is FQNEAQ (reference sequence). V lost 1 base, J lost 6 bases, and 7 bases lay in between. In DNA, the CDR3 is TGTGCCAGCAGCTTAGAGGGGGGCGAGCAGTACTTC. It translates to CASSLEGGEQYF.

A note on this clonotype: An end of the junction does not agree with germline; a read error may underlie this. The rearrangement links TRBV7-2 to TRBJ1-1; D gene uncertain. The CDR3 runs to 15 residues. The germline gives CDR1 SGHTA, CDR2 FQGNSA. As DNA, the CDR3 is TGTTCCAGCAGCTTTAGTGGGGTTTGGTTGGGAGAAGCTTTCTTT. Translation gives CSSSFSGVWLGEAFF.

The V gene is TRBV6-1, the J gene TRBJ1-2, with no clear D. The V gene lost 2 bases and the J gene lost 4 bases, with 11 bases spanning the gap. The CDR3 contains 14 residues. Germline values: CDR1 MNHNS, CDR2 SASEGT. CDR3 DNA sequence: TGTGCCAGCAGTGAACCCGGGAGGTTCTATGGCTACACCTTC. Residues: CASSEPGRFYGYTF.

The table lists this clonotype with many counts. The chain combines TRBV12-3 or TRBV12-4 with TRBJ1-4, with D hard to call. CDR3 length: 15 residues. V was clipped by 4 bases and J by 3 bases, with 12 bases between them. The chain's CDR3 is CASSYPNLANEKLFF. The CDR3 region has the DNA TGTGCCAGCAGTTATCCCAACTTGGCTAATGAAAAACTGTTTTTT.

The chain employs TRBV18 and TRBJ1-2; D possibly corresponds to TRBD1 (5 bases). The germline V gene has CDR1 KGHSH and CDR2 LQKENI. Trimming took off 2 bases at V and 4 bases at J, with 11 bases between the two ends. This CDR3 has 14 residues. The CDR3: CASSPTGPLYGYTF. The CDR3 nucleotides are TGTGCCAGCTCACCAACAGGTCCCCTCTATGGCTACACCTTC.

The V call is TRBV2, the J call TRBJ2-5, with D unclear. The ends were cut back, 8 bases at V and 5 bases at J, with 12 bases in the middle. The CDR3 contains 12 residues. The germline gives CDR1 SNHLY, CDR2 FYNNEI. The CDR3 nucleotides read TGTGCCAGCCGGTACTCCCTCGAGACCCAGTACTTC. Amino acids: CASRYSLETQYF.

This clonotype has only a few counts. The J gene is TRBJ2-3, the V gene TRBV6-2 or TRBV6-3; weak D call: TRBD2 (6 bases). The CDR3 totals 15 residues. Trimming removed 11 bases from V and 2 bases from J, with 20 bases in between. Looked up from germline, CDR1 is MNHEY and CDR2 is SVGEGT. The CDR3 reads CAVQPSSAITDTQYF. The CDR3 DNA sequence: TGTGCCGTCCAACCCTCTAGCGCGATCACAGATACGCAGTATTTT.

The table lists this clonotype with a few counts. This chain joins TRBV5-1 and TRBJ2-2; maybe TRBD2 (5 bases). With 0 bases removed from V and 3 bases from J, the gap between germline ends came to 12 bases. The V gene's germline CDR1 is SGHRS and CDR2 YFSETQ. The CDR3 length is 16 residues. CDR3 loop: CASSLAGVWDTGELFF. The CDR3 region has the DNA TGCGCCAGCAGCTTGGCCGGGGTTTGGGACACCGGGGAGCTGTTTTTT.

The chain joins TRBV12-5 to TRBJ2-5; TRBD2 aligns across 9 bases. The CDR3 extends over 17 amino acids. J was trimmed by 3 bases and V by 5 bases; bases with no gene match: 13. Germline V gene sequence: CDR1 LGHNT, CDR2 FRNRAP. The chain's CDR3 is CASGLILGGGAKETQYF. Written as DNA, the CDR3 is TGTGCTAGTGGTCTTATTCTTGGCGGGGGGGCTAAAGAGACCCAGTACTTC.

The genes are TRBV4-2 and TRBJ2-5, with TRBD2 identical over 11 bases. The CDR3 contains 16 residues. Germline CDR1 is LGHNA and CDR2 is YNFKEQ. V was pared by 2 bases and J by 2 bases, with 4 bases of the junction left unmatched. Here the CDR3 DNA reads TGTGCCAGCAGCCAACTAGCGGGGGGCTCGCAAGAGACCCAGTACTTC. This encodes CASSQLAGGSQETQYF.

This clonotype has only a few counts. The V call is TRBV20-1, the J call TRBJ1-2; 9 positions agree with TRBD1. The CDR3 contains 14 residues. From germline, CDR1 is DFQATT and CDR2 SNEGSKA (reference sequence). The J segment lost 2 bases and the V segment lost 4 bases, leaving 5 bases of the junction unmatched. The CDR3 here is CSAKGQGRNYGYTF. The CDR3 nucleotides read TGCAGTGCTAAAGGACAGGGGAGGAACTATGGCTACACCTTC.

This clonotype was found a few times. This chain links TRBV7-6 with TRBJ2-3; TRBD2 matches 10 bases. J lost 4 bases, V lost 2 bases, and 6 bases had no gene match. CDR3 length: 16 residues. Germline V lookup: CDR1 SGHVS, CDR2 FNYEAQ. The CDR3 spells CASSLIPSGGPDTQYF. The CDR3 DNA is TGTGCCAGCAGCTTAATCCCTAGCGGGGGACCAGATACGCAGTATTTT.

This clonotype was seen more than once but under ten times. The DNA of the CDR3 is TGTGCCAGCAGTTACTCATCCCGGGGGCCGCCCCTTACGCAGTATTTT. As protein: CASSYSSRGPPLTQYF. J is TRBJ2-3 and V is TRBV6-2 or TRBV6-3; D tentatively reads TRBD1 or TRBD2 (6 bases each). Per the germline V gene, CDR1 is MNHEY and CDR2 is SVGEGT. The CDR3 has 16 amino acids. The germline V and J ends were trimmed by 0 bases and 8 bases, with 18 bases remaining between them.

The CDR3 region is CASQGGNSGNTIYF. The CDR3 nucleotides read TGTGCCAGCCAGGGAGGGAACTCTGGAAACACCATATATTTT. This chain links TRBV2 with TRBJ1-3, with a tentative D call TRBD1 (5 bases). The CDR3 covers 14 residues. Trimming left V 8 bases short and J 0 bases short, with 11 bases between. Germline loops: CDR1 SNHLY, CDR2 FYNNEI.

The chain couples TRBV5-1 to TRBJ2-1; tentatively, D is TRBD1 (5 bases). V was shortened by 2 bases and J by 7 bases, with 16 bases between the two germline ends. From germline, CDR1 is SGHRS and CDR2 YFSETQ. There are 15 residues in the CDR3. CDR3 loop: CASSFRVRQWNEQFF. The CDR3 DNA follows: TGCGCCAGCAGCTTCAGGGTACGGCAGTGGAATGAGCAGTTCTTC.

J is TRBJ2-7 and V is TRBV14; TRBD1 matches 11 bases. From germline, CDR1 is SGHDN and CDR2 FVKESK. The V gene end was trimmed by 7 bases and the J gene end by 3 bases; junction bases not matched to a gene: 5. This CDR3 has 14 amino acids. DNA for the CDR3: TGTGCCAGCACCCGGACAGGGGGCAGCTACGAGCAGTACTTC. As protein: CASTRTGGSYEQYF.

The V and J genes are TRBV27 and TRBJ1-2; D uncertain. The V and J ends lost 3 bases and 4 bases respectively, with 15 bases between them. The CDR3 runs to 15 residues. Germline-derived CDR1 and CDR2 are MNHEY and SMNVEV (reference sequence). In DNA, the CDR3 is TGTGCCAGCAGTTTTAGTAGCGGCCGTATCTATGGCTACACCTTC. Its translation: CASSFSSGRIYGYTF.

The chain uses TRBV29-1 and TRBJ2-4; 7 bases map to TRBD2. The junction had 11 bases not matched to a gene; V was cut back by 4 bases and J by 8 bases. This CDR3 spans 14 amino acids. Germline V lookup: CDR1 SQVTM, CDR2 ANQGSEA. The CDR3, as DNA: TGCAGCGTTGTTCCCCCTGGGGGGGGTGACATTCAGTACTTC. It codes for CSVVPPGGGDIQYF.